This T cell receptor (beta chain) was identified in a study of identical twins. MiXCR was run by TCRdb on the 5' RACE reads, yielding one entry per CDR3 protein. Of some 660,000 distinct CDR3 sequences listed, roughly 8% are singletons. The sample was also reused in another study, on yellow fever vaccine responses in identical twins.

The sequencing input was PBMCs. This clonotype was obtained from a woman aged 18 to 35 in good health.

CDR3 in DNA: TGTGCCAGCAGTCCCCTTACCGGGACAGGGGCCTCACCCCTCCACTTT. Residues: CASSPLTGTGASPLHF. This chain links TRBV6-1 with TRBJ1-6; 10 bases agree with TRBD1. Germline CDR1 MNHNS, CDR2 SASEGT. The CDR3 is 16 residues long. Germline trimming cut 5 bases from V and 10 bases from J; bases unmatched to any gene: 11.